The clone carrying this TCR beta chain turned up a few times. Its target is not known. The sample belongs to a study of cytomegalovirus exposure and HLA in healthy donors. The study ran its PCR with 60 Vbeta and 13 Jbeta primers. Sequencing was performed with immunoSEQ multiplex PCR; in TCRdb, only in-frame clones are kept and a portion is missing. The sample lists 100,000 to 150,000 clones, around 80% occurring once. General study findings and limits: Compared with the approximately 700-donor mean, an Asian-associated ancestry cluster reportedly had fewer N-insertions, according to a later analysis. Most observed TCR sequences were rare, whereas some public TCRs were detected in many donors.

There were likely unrecorded immune exposures, though donors were nominally healthy when sampled. Germline V lookup: CDR1 LGHNA, CDR2 YNFKEQ. This CDR3 is built from 12 residues. V was clipped by 4 bases and J by 3 bases, with 5 bases between them. The sequence was collected from a man aged 30 to 45 in good health and CMV-seropositive. The chain carries TRBV4-2 and TRBJ2-3; D remains unclear. The sample was PBMCs. The CDR3 DNA reads as TGTGCCAGCAGCCTTAATACAGATACGCAGTATTTT. Translating it yields CASSLNTDTQYF.